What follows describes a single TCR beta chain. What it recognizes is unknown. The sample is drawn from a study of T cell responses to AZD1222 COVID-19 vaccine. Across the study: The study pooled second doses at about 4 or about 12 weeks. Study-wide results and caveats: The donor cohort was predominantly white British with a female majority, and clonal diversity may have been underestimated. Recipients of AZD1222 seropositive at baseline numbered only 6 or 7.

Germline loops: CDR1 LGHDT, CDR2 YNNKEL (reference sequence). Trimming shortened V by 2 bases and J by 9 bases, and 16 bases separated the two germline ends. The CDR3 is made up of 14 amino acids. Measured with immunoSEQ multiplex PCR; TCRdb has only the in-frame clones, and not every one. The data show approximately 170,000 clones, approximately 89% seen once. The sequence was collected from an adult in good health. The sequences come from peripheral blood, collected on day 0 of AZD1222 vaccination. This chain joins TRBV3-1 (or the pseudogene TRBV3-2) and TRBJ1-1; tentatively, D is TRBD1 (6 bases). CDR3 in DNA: TGTGCCAGCAGCCAATTGGGGGCAGGGTCAAAAGCTTTCTTT. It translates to CASSQLGAGSKAFF.